Listed below are T cell receptor beta chains from one sample, sequenced in a study of breast tumors, draining lymph nodes, adjacent tissues. TCRdb reanalysed the multiplex PCR reads using MiXCR and keeps one entry per CDR3 protein. The data show some 16,000 distinct CDR3 sequences, around 50% seen once. The specimen was tumor-adjacent breast tissue. The receptors derive from a female donor with breast cancer. Some clones in this sample may be carry-over from other donors' samples. Each CDR3 is given with its conserved first and last residue. Each record gives: clone size, J gene, V gene, D gene, CDR3 DNA, CDR3 protein. A D gene is named only where the DNA matches it firmly. Expanded clones are given a class, and other clones once, few, many or no size at all.

many TRBJ2-2 TRBV28 NA TGTGCCGGGGGACCCACGAGCACCGGGGAGCTGTTTTTT CAGGPTSTGELFF
medium-sized TRBJ2-7 TRBV29-1 TRBD2 TGCAGCGTCCTCACTAGCGGGAGGGGAAACGAGCAGTACTTC CSVLTSGRGNEQYF
NA TRBJ2-1 TRBV2 TRBD1 TGTGCCAGCAGGGACAGGGGCAATGAGCAGTTCTTC CASRDRGNEQFF
NA TRBJ1-2 TRBV6-1 NA TGTGCCAGCAGAGGAGGAAGAAACTATGGCTACACCTTC CASRGGRNYGYTF
NA TRBJ1-1 TRBV6-2/TRBV6-3 NA TGTGCCAGCAGACGCTTCGGGAACGGGGCCACTGAAGCTTTCTTT CASRRFGNGATEAFF
NA TRBJ2-1 TRBV7-2 TRBD2 TGTGCCAGCAGCTTCTCCCTAGCGGGAGTCAGCGACAATGAGCAGTTCTTC CASSFSLAGVSDNEQFF
few TRBJ2-1 TRBV13 TRBD2 TGTGCCAGCAGTTCACCGGGACTAGCGAATCATGAGCAGTTCTTC CASSSPGLANHEQFF
many TRBJ2-3 TRBV5-1 NA TGCGCCAGCAGCTTGGGGGGGGAAGATACGCAGTATTTT CASSLGGEDTQYF
medium-sized TRBJ2-2 TRBV19 NA TGTGCCAGTAGTGAGATTGGGCGTCGGACCGGGGAGCTGTTTTTT CASSEIGRRTGELFF
many TRBJ2-5 TRBV29-1 NA TGCAGCGTTCTGCCCTATGAAGGACTAAACCTCGTTACGGAGACCCAGTACTTC CSVLPYEGLNLVTETQYF
many TRBJ2-2 TRBV6-5 NA TGTGCCAGTAGCAGGTTCGGGGAGCTGTTTTTT CASSRFGELFF
NA TRBJ1-4 TRBV20-1 TRBD1 TGCAGTGCTAGCAACCCGGACAGGGCTAATGAAAAACTGTTTTTT CSASNPDRANEKLFF
once TRBJ2-7 TRBV29-1 TRBD1 TGCAGCGACAGGGGGCAGGACGAGCAGTACTTC CSDRGQDEQYF
many TRBJ1-1 TRBV6-6 NA TGTGCCAGCAGTCTCCCCCTCGGGGACACTGAAGCTTTCTTT CASSLPLGDTEAFF
NA TRBJ1-5 TRBV12-3/TRBV12-4 TRBD1 TGTGCCAGCAGTTTCGGGACAGGGGGCTATCAGCCCCAGCATTTT CASSFGTGGYQPQHF
many TRBJ2-1 TRBV4-1 NA TGCGCCAGCAGCCAAGAAACAGGTTCCTACAATGAGCAGTTCTTC CASSQETGSYNEQFF
many TRBJ2-4 TRBV7-2 NA TGTGCCAGCAGCTTCGACAGTGAAATAGGCAAAAACATTCAGTACTTC CASSFDSEIGKNIQYF
medium-sized TRBJ1-2 TRBV20-1 TRBD1 TGCAGTGTAGGGGGGACAGGGGACCTCTATGGCTACACCTTC CSVGGTGDLYGYTF
NA TRBJ1-5 TRBV7-2 NA TGTGCCAGCACTCTACGACCAAATCAGCCCCAGCATTTT CASTLRPNQPQHF
many TRBJ2-4 TRBV20-1 NA TGCAGTTTTTCACCCGAAGACAGGGAGGCCCTCGGGTTAGCCAAAAACATTCAGTACTTC CSFSPEDREALGLAKNIQYF
NA TRBJ2-5 TRBV12-3/TRBV12-4 TRBD1 TGTGCCAGCAGTCAAGGACAGGCGCCAGGGACCCAGTACTTC CASSQGQAPGTQYF
many TRBJ1-4 TRBV27 NA TGTGCCAGCAGTTTCACCGGGGCCTGGGGTGAAAAACTGTTTTTT CASSFTGAWGEKLFF
NA TRBJ1-1 TRBV29-1 NA TGCAGCGTTGAGGCACAACTGAACACTGAAGCTTTCTTT CSVEAQLNTEAFF
NA TRBJ2-1 TRBV7-9 TRBD2 TGTGCCAGCAGCGGGACTAGCGGGATATACAATGAGCAGTTCTTC CASSGTSGIYNEQFF
NA TRBJ1-4 TRBV2 NA TGTGCCAGCAGCGGGCTCCAGATAGGAAAACTGTTTTTT CASSGLQIGKLFF
many TRBJ2-1 TRBV19 TRBD1 TGTGCCAGTGGGCAGGGGACAGGGTCTGATGAGCAGTTCTTC CASGQGTGSDEQFF
once TRBJ1-2 TRBV19 TRBD1 TGTGCCAGTAGTGGGACAGGGACCTATGGCTACACCTTC CASSGTGTYGYTF
many TRBJ2-1 TRBV20-1 NA TGCAGTGCTAGCAGCGGGTTATTCTCCTACAATGAGCAGTTCTTC CSASSGLFSYNEQFF
NA TRBJ2-3 TRBV9 NA TGTGCCAGCAGCACCGGGACTTCGCAGTATTTT CASSTGTSQYF
medium-sized TRBJ2-7 TRBV7-2 NA TGTGCCAGCAGCTCGGGGCCGGGAGTGTACGAGCAGTACTTC CASSSGPGVYEQYF
NA TRBJ1-5 TRBV20-1 NA TGCAGTGTCAGCAGGGGTCCCAATCAGCCCCAGCATTTT CSVSRGPNQPQHF
NA TRBJ2-1 TRBV24-1 NA TGTGCCACCAGTGACCATATAAGGGGGACTATGAATGAGCAGTTCTTC CATSDHIRGTMNEQFF
many TRBJ1-2 TRBV5-4 TRBD1 TGTGCCAGCAGTTACATCGCCGGGACAGGGTGGAGGGGGTATGGCTACACCTTC CASSYIAGTGWRGYGYTF
NA TRBJ2-6 TRBV6-2/TRBV6-3 NA TGTGCCAGCAGTAACTCGCCCTCTGGGGCCAACGTCCTGACTTTC CASSNSPSGANVLTF
many TRBJ1-4 TRBV27 NA TGTGCCAGCAGCTTACAACGGGGAGAAAAACTGTTTTTT CASSLQRGEKLFF
NA TRBJ1-5 TRBV20-1 TRBD1 TGCAGTACTACAGACAGGGGACAGCCCCAGCATTTT CSTTDRGQPQHF
NA TRBJ2-2 TRBV6-5 NA TGTGCCAGCAGTTACGAGGGGGCCGGGGAGCTGTTTTTT CASSYEGAGELFF
many TRBJ2-1 TRBV2 TRBD2 TGTGCCAGCAGTGAAAGGCTAGCGGGAGATGAGCAGTTCTTC CASSERLAGDEQFF
many TRBJ2-5 TRBV27 NA TGTGCCAGCAGGGGACGTGGGCGTGAGACCCAGTACTTC CASRGRGRETQYF
NA TRBJ2-1 TRBV7-9 TRBD2 TGTGCCAGCAGCGGGACTAGCGGCTACAATGAGCAGTTCTTC CASSGTSGYNEQFF
many TRBJ2-2 TRBV7-3 TRBD1 TGTGCCAGCAGCCCAATGGGGGGACAGGGTCGAACCGGGGAGCTGTTTTTT CASSPMGGQGRTGELFF
medium-sized TRBJ2-7 TRBV5-1 NA TGCGCCAGCAGCTGGGACAAAACCTACGAGCAGTACTTC CASSWDKTYEQYF
NA TRBJ2-6 TRBV20-1 NA TGCAGTGCTTCTACAGGGATTACTGGGGCCAACGTCCTGACTTTC CSASTGITGANVLTF
many TRBJ1-6 TRBV19 NA TGTGCCAGTAGTATAGATATCCGGCCGAGGGATTCACCCCTCCACTTT CASSIDIRPRDSPLHF
many TRBJ2-7 TRBV6-1 NA TGTGCCAGCAGTGAAGCGGTATACGAGCAGTACTTC CASSEAVYEQYF
medium-sized TRBJ1-2 TRBV7-8 TRBD1 TGTGCCAGCAGCGCCGGACAGGGCGCCTATGGCTACACCTTC CASSAGQGAYGYTF
NA TRBJ2-1 TRBV5-5 TRBD2 TGTGCCAGCAGAGGTAGCGGGGGGTACAATGAGCAGTTCTTC CASRGSGGYNEQFF
once TRBJ2-7 TRBV7-2 TRBD2 TGTGCCAGCAGCTTAGGGTCAGTTGGGGAGGGCTCCTACGAGCAGTACTTC CASSLGSVGEGSYEQYF
many TRBJ2-7 TRBV5-8 NA TGTGCCAGCAGCTTCCCCGGACAAGGGAGCTACGAGCAGTACTTC CASSFPGQGSYEQYF
NA TRBJ2-1 TRBV10-1 TRBD2 TGCGCCAGCAGCGAAGGGACTAGCGGGACCGCTAATGAGCAGTTCTTC CASSEGTSGTANEQFF
NA TRBJ2-5 TRBV11-2 NA TGTGCCAGCAGCGGCCACAGGGATCAGAGGACCCAGTACTTC CASSGHRDQRTQYF
NA TRBJ2-5 TRBV7-2 NA NA CASSLAPGQGRGYGYTFGSGTRYF
NA TRBJ1-1 TRBV28 NA TGTGCCGGAACACCATCCGGAGGGTTGAGCACTGAAGCTTTCTTT CAGTPSGGLSTEAFF
NA TRBJ2-7 TRBV9 TRBD2 TGTGCCAGCAGTCCAGCGGGGGGAGTAGATCCCCACGAGCAGTACTTC CASSPAGGVDPHEQYF
NA TRBJ2-3 TRBV30 TRBD2 TGTGCCTACTTAGGGACTAGCGGTTTAACAGATACGCAGTATTTT CAYLGTSGLTDTQYF